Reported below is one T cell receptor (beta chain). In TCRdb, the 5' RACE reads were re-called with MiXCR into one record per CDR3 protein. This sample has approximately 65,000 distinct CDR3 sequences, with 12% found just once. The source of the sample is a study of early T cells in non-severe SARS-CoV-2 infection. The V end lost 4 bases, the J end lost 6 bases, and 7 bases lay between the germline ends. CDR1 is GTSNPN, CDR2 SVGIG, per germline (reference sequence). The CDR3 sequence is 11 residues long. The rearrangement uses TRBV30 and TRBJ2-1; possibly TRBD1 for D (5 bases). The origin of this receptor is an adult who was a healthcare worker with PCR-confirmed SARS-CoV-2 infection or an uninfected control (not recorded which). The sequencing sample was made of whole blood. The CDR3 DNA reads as TGTGCCTGGAACACAGGCAATGAGCAGTTCTTC. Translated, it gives CAWNTGNEQFF.